This T cell receptor (beta chain) was retrieved from a study of T-cell memory formation after mild COVID-19. The CDR3 runs to 18 residues. V trimming: 5 bases; J trimming: 4 bases; junction bases outside the gene matches: 19. On this clonotype: As yet, its antigen is unknown.

TCRdb ran MiXCR on the 5' RACE reads and lists one entry per CDR3 protein. The sample lists 65,000 to 90,000 distinct CDR3 sequences, around 13% occurring once. Study-wide results and caveats: Cross-reactive memory appears to have joined, as suggested by some responding clones showing up in pre-infection memory.

The sequencing sample was made of PBMCs or a T cell subset sorted from them (not recorded which). The genes are TRBV12-3 or TRBV12-4 and TRBJ2-5; TRBD2 agrees at 7 bases. The source of this sequence is a man in his late teens or twenties who had mild COVID-19 (a few samples of this study predate the infection). Cell type and time point are not known. The CDR3 DNA is TGTGCCAGCAGTCCCAGCCTTTGGGCACCGGGGGGTGGAGAGACCCAGTACTTC. Translation: CASSPSLWAPGGGETQYF.